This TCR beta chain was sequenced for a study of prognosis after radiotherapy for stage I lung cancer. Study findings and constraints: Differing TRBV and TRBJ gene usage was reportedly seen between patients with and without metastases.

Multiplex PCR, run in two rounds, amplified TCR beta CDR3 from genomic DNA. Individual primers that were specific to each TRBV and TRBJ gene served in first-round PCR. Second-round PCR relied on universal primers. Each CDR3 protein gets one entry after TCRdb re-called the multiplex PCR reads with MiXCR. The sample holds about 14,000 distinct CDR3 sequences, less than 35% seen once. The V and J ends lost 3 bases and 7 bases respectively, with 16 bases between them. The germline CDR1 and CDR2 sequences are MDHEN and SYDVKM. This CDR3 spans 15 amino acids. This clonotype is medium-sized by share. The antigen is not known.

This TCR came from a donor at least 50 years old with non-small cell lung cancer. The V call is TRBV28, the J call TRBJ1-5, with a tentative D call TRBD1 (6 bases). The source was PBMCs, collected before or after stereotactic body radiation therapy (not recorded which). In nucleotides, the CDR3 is TGTGCCAGCAGTTTGGGGCAGGGGTTTAGGCAGCCCCAGCATTTT. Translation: CASSLGQGFRQPQHF.